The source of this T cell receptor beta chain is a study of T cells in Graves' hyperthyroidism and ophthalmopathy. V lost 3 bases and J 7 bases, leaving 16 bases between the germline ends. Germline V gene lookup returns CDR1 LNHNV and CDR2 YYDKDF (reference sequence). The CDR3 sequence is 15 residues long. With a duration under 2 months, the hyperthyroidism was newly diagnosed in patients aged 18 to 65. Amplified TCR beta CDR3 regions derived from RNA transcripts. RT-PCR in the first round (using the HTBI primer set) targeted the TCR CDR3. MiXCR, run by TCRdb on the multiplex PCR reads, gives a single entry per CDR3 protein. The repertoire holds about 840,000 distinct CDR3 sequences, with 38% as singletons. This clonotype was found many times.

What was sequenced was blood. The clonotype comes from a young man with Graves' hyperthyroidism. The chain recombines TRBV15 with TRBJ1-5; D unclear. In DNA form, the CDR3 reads TGTGCCACCAGCAGCGTGGGAGAGGGAGTCCAGCCCCAGCATTTT. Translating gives CATSSVGEGVQPQHF.